Below are 13 T cell receptor beta chains sequenced from a single sample in a study of early T cells in non-severe SARS-CoV-2 infection. In TCRdb, the 5' RACE reads were re-called with MiXCR into one record per CDR3 protein. This repertoire shows 25,000 to 30,000 distinct CDR3 sequences, about 5% found once; its top ten account for 11%. The sample consisted of whole blood. The receptors stem from an adult who was a healthcare worker with PCR-confirmed SARS-CoV-2 infection or an uninfected control (not recorded which).

There are many counts of this clonotype. The V gene is TRBV12-3 or TRBV12-4, the J gene TRBJ1-1, with 7 bases fitting TRBD1. The CDR3 contains 14 residues. V shed 5 bases and J 1 base; nucleotides not matched to a gene: 4. The CDR3 region is CASSTGQANTEAFF. DNA for the CDR3: TGTGCCAGCAGTACCGGACAGGCGAACACTGAAGCTTTCTTT.

This sequence joins TRBV29-1 and TRBJ2-3, with D tentatively TRBD1 (5 bases). V lost 3 bases, J lost 1 base, and 11 bases lay in between. Looked up from germline, CDR1 is SQVTM and CDR2 is ANQGSEA. The CDR3 sequence is 14 residues long. CDR3 sequence: CSVDTRARTDTQYF. In DNA form, the CDR3 reads TGCAGCGTTGACACCAGGGCCCGCACAGATACGCAGTATTTT.

This clonotype showed up just a few times. The rearrangement links TRBV20-1 to TRBJ2-7, with 7 bases matching TRBD2. Germline trimming cut 7 bases from V and 7 bases from J; bases unmatched to any gene: 10. Germline values: CDR1 DFQATT, CDR2 SNEGSKA (reference sequence). The CDR3 sequence is 12 residues long. DNA of the CDR3: TGCAGTGGACTAGCCGGGGAAGTGGAGCAGTACTTC. It translates to CSGLAGEVEQYF.

The chain employs TRBV7-6 and TRBJ2-3; TRBD2 agrees at 7 bases. V gave up 2 bases and J gave up 0 bases; unmatched junction bases: 2. CDR1 is SGHVS and CDR2 is FNYEAQ in the germline V gene. The CDR3 has 15 amino acids. CDR3 residues: CASSLREGSTDTQYF. The DNA of the CDR3 is TGTGCCAGCAGCTTAAGGGAGGGAAGCACAGATACGCAGTATTTT.

This clonotype was picked up many times. This rearrangement joins TRBV7-9 to TRBJ2-7; TRBD2 matches 15 bases. The length of the CDR3 is 16 residues. The V and J ends lost 4 bases and 3 bases, in that order; junction bases with no gene match: 4. Germline loops: CDR1 SEHNR, CDR2 FQNEAQ (reference sequence). The CDR3 coding sequence is TGTGCCAGCAGCTCAGGGACTAGCGGGAGGATCTACGAGCAGTACTTC. Translation gives CASSSGTSGRIYEQYF.

This clonotype was seen repeatedly, ten times or more. The rearrangement joins TRBV4-3 to TRBJ1-3; D is unclear. CDR3 length: 15 residues. V was clipped by 0 bases and J by 0 bases, with 6 bases between them. Germline V CDR1 and CDR2: LGHNA, YSLEER. This CDR3 is CASSQDPASGNTIYF. CDR3 sequence (DNA): TGCGCCAGCAGCCAAGACCCAGCCTCTGGAAACACCATATATTTT.

This clonotype was detected ten times or more. This rearrangement joins TRBV27 to TRBJ2-2; unclear D gene. CDR3 length equals 12 residues. The germline V gene encodes CDR1 MNHEY and CDR2 SMNVEV (reference sequence). Trimming shortened V by 8 bases and J by 7 bases, and 11 bases separated the two germline ends. The CDR3 region has the DNA TGTGCCAGCTCGTCGGTGGTCGGGGAGCTGTTTTTT. It encodes CASSSVVGELFF.

This clonotype was observed a few times. The chain couples TRBV6-6 to TRBJ1-5; D possibly corresponds to TRBD1 (6 bases). The CDR3 extends over 15 amino acids. Deletions cut 5 bases from V and 7 bases from J, with 18 bases between. Germline loops: CDR1 MNHNY, CDR2 SVGAGI (reference sequence). The CDR3 loop is CASSPRGETRQPQHF. The CDR3 bases are TGTGCCAGCAGTCCGAGGGGGGAGACGAGACAGCCCCAGCATTTT.

Only a few counts were recorded for this clonotype. The J gene is TRBJ2-5, the V gene TRBV5-1, with 7 nucleotides matching TRBD1. The junction had 2 bases not matched to a gene; V was cut back by 0 bases and J by 6 bases. This CDR3 spans 13 amino acids. CDR1 SGHRS and CDR2 YFSETQ come from the germline V gene. The CDR3 coding sequence is TGCGCCAGCAGCTTGGAGAGGGGGCAGACCCAGTACTTC. Translating it yields CASSLERGQTQYF.

This clonotype was seen repeatedly, ten times or more. The V gene is TRBV20-1, the J gene TRBJ2-5; 7 bases agree with TRBD2. V was clipped by 0 bases and J by 5 bases; unmatched bases: 9. Germline values: CDR1 DFQATT, CDR2 SNEGSKA (reference sequence). The CDR3 sequence is 15 residues long. In DNA form, the CDR3 reads TGCAGTGCTAGAGATATGGGGGAGGGCCGGGAGACCCAGTACTTC. Its protein is CSARDMGEGRETQYF.

There are many counts of this clonotype. This chain uses TRBV28 with TRBJ1-6, with D tentatively TRBD1 (5 bases). Germline V gene lookup returns CDR1 MDHEN and CDR2 SYDVKM. This CDR3 is 16 amino acids long. V was pared by 6 bases and J by 0 bases, with 12 bases between. Written as DNA, the CDR3 is TGTGCCAGCAGGGACCACAGGAGCTCCTATAATTCACCCCTCCACTTT. This sequence encodes CASRDHRSSYNSPLHF.

This clonotype was seen at least ten times. This chain joins TRBV6-6 and TRBJ2-4; perhaps TRBD2 as D (8 bases). V lost 0 bases and J lost 0, with 27 bases in between. CDR3 size: 22 residues. Germline V gene lookup returns CDR1 MNHNY and CDR2 SVGAGI (reference sequence). The CDR3 loop is CASSYSGGGGLAGPLAKNIQYF. The DNA of the CDR3 is TGTGCCAGCAGTTACTCCGGAGGGGGCGGCCTAGCGGGTCCTCTAGCCAAAAACATTCAGTACTTC.

This clonotype was observed at least ten times. V usage is TRBV5-6 and J usage is TRBJ2-2, with a weak D call TRBD1 (6 bases). The germline V and J ends were trimmed by 7 bases and 3 bases, with 13 bases remaining between them. This CDR3 contains 14 residues. Germline loops: CDR1 SGHDT, CDR2 YYEEEE. CDR3 residues: CASDQGLDTGELFF. DNA for the CDR3: TGTGCCAGCGATCAGGGGCTCGACACCGGGGAGCTGTTTTTT.